These 3 T cell receptor beta chains were sequenced from one sample in a study of blood T cell repertoires in COVID-19. The method was immunoSEQ multiplex PCR; TCRdb's version includes in-frame clones alone and lacks a portion of them. The sample carries 380,000 or so clones, more than 70% recorded once. Material: peripheral blood. Receptor source: a man aged 40-50 years with acute or convalescent COVID-19.

The genes are TRBV10-3 and TRBJ1-4; no reliable D call. V lost 2 bases, J lost 3 bases, and 7 bases lay in between. Germline-derived CDR1 and CDR2 are ENHRY and SYGVKD. The length of the CDR3 is 14 residues. CDR3 amino acids: CAISEVGANEKLFF. The CDR3, as DNA: TGTGCCATCAGTGAGGTGGGAGCTAATGAAAAACTGTTTTTT.

The chain has TRBV24-1 and TRBJ1-5; 9 nucleotides line up with TRBD1. With V trimmed by 2 bases and J by 3 bases, 10 bases remained unmatched. The CDR3 covers 18 residues. Germline-derived CDR1 and CDR2 are KGHDR and SFDVKD. The CDR3 sequence: CATSDSKSGQGNNQPQHF. CDR3 nucleotide sequence: TGTGCCACCAGTGATTCGAAATCGGGACAGGGAAACAATCAGCCCCAGCATTTT.

The genes are TRBV10-3 and TRBJ1-2, with 11 nucleotides matching TRBD1. Germline V gene sequence: CDR1 ENHRY, CDR2 SYGVKD. CDR3 length: 14 residues. J gave up 3 bases and V 11 bases, and 8 bases lay outside the gene matches. CDR3 region: CASGTGGKYYGYTF. CDR3 DNA sequence: TGTGCCTCCGGGACAGGGGGGAAATACTATGGCTACACCTTC.